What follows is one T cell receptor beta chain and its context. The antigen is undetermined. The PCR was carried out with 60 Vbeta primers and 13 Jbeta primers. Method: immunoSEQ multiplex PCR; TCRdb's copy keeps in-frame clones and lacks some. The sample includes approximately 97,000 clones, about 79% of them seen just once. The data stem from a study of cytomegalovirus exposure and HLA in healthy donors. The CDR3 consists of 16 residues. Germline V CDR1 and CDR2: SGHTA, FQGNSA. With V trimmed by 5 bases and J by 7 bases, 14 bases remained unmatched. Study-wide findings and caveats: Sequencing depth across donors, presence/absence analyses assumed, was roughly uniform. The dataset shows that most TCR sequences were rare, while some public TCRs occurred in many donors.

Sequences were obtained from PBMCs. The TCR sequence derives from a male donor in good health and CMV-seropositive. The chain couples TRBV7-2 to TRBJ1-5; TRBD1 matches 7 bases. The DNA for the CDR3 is TGTGCCAGCAGCCCCCACGCCTCCACAGGGGTGCAGCCCCAGCATTTT. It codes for CASSPHASTGVQPQHF. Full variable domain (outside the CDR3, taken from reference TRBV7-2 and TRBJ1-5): GAGVSQSPSNKVTEKGKDVELRCDPISGHTALYWYRQSLGQGLEFLIYFQGNSAPDKSGLPSDRFSAERTGGSVSTLTIQRTQQEDSAVYLCASSPHASTGVQPQHFGDGTRLSIL.